The 6 T cell receptor beta chains below were found in one sample sequenced in a study of OX40 agonist ivuxolimab in advanced cancers. Receptors were amplified or captured by the immunoSEQ multiplex PCR assay. The table comes from immuneACCESS by way of TCRdb, which keeps in-frame sequences with V and J called. Part of the clones is missing from these tables; in studies checked, under half for an unresolved V gene and the rest for unknown reasons. This sample is represented by some 80,000 clones; more than 75% of them were singletons. Around 0.54% of the sample lies in the top ten. Sequenced here: CD4+ or CD8+ T cells sorted from blood, sampled in a trial of the OX40 agonist ivuxolimab. Source of these receptors: an adult with an advanced solid tumor such as melanoma, head and neck, liver or kidney cancer.

The chain carries TRBV2 and TRBJ2-7; no clear D gene. The CDR3 totals 12 residues. Germline V gene lookup returns CDR1 SNHLY and CDR2 FYNNEI. The germline V and J ends were trimmed by 2 bases and 4 bases, with 6 bases remaining between them. The CDR3 sequence is CASSEWQYEQYF. DNA for the CDR3: TGTGCCAGCAGTGAATGGCAGTACGAGCAGTACTTC. The full variable domain, completed using reference TRBV2 and TRBJ2-7, is EPEVTQTPSHQVTQMGQEVILRCVPISNHLYFYWYRQILGQKVEFLVSFYNNEISEKSEIFDDQFSVERPDGSNFTLKIRSTKLEDSAMYFCASSEWQYEQYFGPGTRLTVT.

The J gene is TRBJ2-7, the V gene TRBV5-1; no clear D gene. There are 14 residues in the CDR3. V was shortened by 0 bases and J by 4 bases, with 11 bases between the two germline ends. The germline V gene has CDR1 SGHRS and CDR2 YFSETQ. DNA of the CDR3: TGCGCCAGCAGCTTGGATCGCAGCCTTTACGAGCAGTACTTC. The encoded protein is CASSLDRSLYEQYF.

The chain couples TRBV6-5 to TRBJ2-7; D unresolved. This CDR3 region has 15 residues. The V end lost 4 bases, the J end lost 0 bases, and 13 bases lay between the germline ends. Per germline, CDR1 MNHEY and CDR2 SVGAGI. DNA of the CDR3: TGTGCCAGCAGTTCTGGGTCAATTCACTCCTACGAGCAGTACTTC. It encodes CASSSGSIHSYEQYF.

The chain employs TRBV28 and TRBJ1-1, with D unclear. The CDR3 covers 15 residues. V was shortened by 7 bases and J by 1 base, with 16 bases between the two germline ends. CDR1 is MDHEN and CDR2 is SYDVKM in the germline V gene. CDR3 protein: CASTSLPGQNTEAFF. For the CDR3, the DNA is TGTGCCAGCACCTCCCTTCCGGGCCAGAACACTGAAGCTTTCTTT.

J is TRBJ2-5 and V is TRBV19; D unresolved. The CDR3 has 13 residues. V was clipped by 5 bases and J by 0 bases, with 7 bases between them. Germline-derived CDR1 and CDR2 are LNHDA and SQIVND (reference sequence). In DNA, the CDR3 is TGTGCCAGTAGTGTCCAATACCAAGAGACCCAGTACTTC. This gives the protein CASSVQYQETQYF.

The V call is TRBV29-1, the J call TRBJ2-5, with 10 nucleotides matching TRBD2. Trimming at V came to 3 bases and at J to 1 base, leaving 2 bases not matched to a gene. Germline CDR1 is SQVTM and CDR2 is ANQGSEA. There are 14 residues in the CDR3. The CDR3, as DNA: TGCAGCGTTGACAGCGGGAGGGCCCAAGAGACCCAGTACTTC. Encoded protein: CSVDSGRAQETQYF. Supplemented by reference TRBV29-1 and TRBJ2-5, the full variable domain reads SAVISQKPSRDICQRGTSLTIQCQVDSQVTMMFWYRQQPGQSLTLIATANQGSEATYESGFVIDKFPISRPNLTFSTLTVSNMSPEDSSIYLCSVDSGRAQETQYFGPGTRLLVL.